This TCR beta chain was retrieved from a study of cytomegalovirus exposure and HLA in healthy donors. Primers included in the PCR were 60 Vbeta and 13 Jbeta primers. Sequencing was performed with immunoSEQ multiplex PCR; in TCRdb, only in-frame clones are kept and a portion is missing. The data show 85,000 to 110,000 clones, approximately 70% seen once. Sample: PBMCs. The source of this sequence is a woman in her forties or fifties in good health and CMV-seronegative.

The CDR3 is CASRPMEGRDTQYF. CDR3 nucleotides: TGTGCCAGCAGACCGATGGAGGGAAGAGATACGCAGTATTTT. The genes are TRBV2 and TRBJ2-3, with TRBD2 as a possible D gene (6 bases). Germline CDR1 reads SNHLY; CDR2 reads FYNNEI. CDR3 length: 14 residues. The germline V and J ends were trimmed by 6 bases and 5 bases, with 15 bases remaining between them.